Listed here are 26 T cell receptor beta chains from one sample, sequenced in a study of identifying expanded T cells in peripheral blood. Profiling relied on immunoSEQ multiplex PCR, and the TCRdb table lists in-frame clones only, not all of them. Among about 100,000 clones listed, 88% were seen once. The specimen sequenced was blood. These TCRs come from a person aged 18 to 70 in good health.

This rearrangement joins TRBV2 to TRBJ1-1; possible D gene TRBD1, 5 bases. Germline values: CDR1 SNHLY, CDR2 FYNNEI. The V end lost 7 bases, the J end lost 2 bases, and 14 bases lay between the germline ends. The CDR3 consists of 14 residues. CDR3 loop: CASKEGPINTEAFF. In DNA, the CDR3 is TGTGCCAGCAAAGAGGGGCCAATTAACACTGAAGCTTTCTTT.

The chain has TRBV6-5 and TRBJ1-4; TRBD1 aligns across 11 bases. There are 14 residues in the CDR3. Trimming at V came to 6 bases and at J to 14 bases, leaving 11 bases not matched to a gene. Germline CDR1 and CDR2: MNHEY and SVGAGI. The CDR3 sequence is CASRRTGGGPGLFF. CDR3 bases: TGTGCCAGCAGAAGGACAGGGGGCGGCCCAGGGCTGTTTTTT.

This clone was observed a few times. The chain couples TRBV7-3 to TRBJ2-7; 12 bases agree with TRBD2. CDR1 is SGHTA and CDR2 is FQGTGA in the germline V gene. This CDR3 comprises 15 residues. V trimming: 1 base; J trimming: 7 bases; junction bases outside the gene matches: 5. The CDR3 here is CASSLRLAGEKEQYF. In DNA form, the CDR3 reads TGTGCCAGCAGCTTAAGACTAGCGGGAGAAAAAGAGCAGTACTTC. The full variable domain, completed using reference TRBV7-3 and TRBJ2-7, is GAGVSQTPSNKVTEKGKYVELRCDPISGHTALYWYRQSLGQGPEFLIYFQGTGAADDSGLPNDRFFAVRPEGSVSTLKIQRTERGDSAVYLCASSLRLAGEKEQYFGPGTRLTVT.

This chain uses TRBV5-4 with TRBJ2-2; the D is unclear. Germline V lookup: CDR1 SGHNT, CDR2 YYREEE (reference sequence). This CDR3 spans 15 amino acids. V was cut by 0 bases and J by 6 bases, with 12 bases left in between. The CDR3 reads CASSLGKVDPGELFF. The CDR3 DNA follows: TGTGCCAGCAGCTTGGGGAAGGTGGATCCCGGGGAGCTGTTTTTT.

This chain joins TRBV10-2 and TRBJ2-2; D remains unclear. The length of the CDR3 is 13 residues. The V end was cut by 6 bases, the J end by 8 bases, with 13 bases between. Germline assignment: CDR1 WSHSY and CDR2 SAAADI. The CDR3 loop is CASRAAVLGELFF. In nucleotides, the CDR3 is TGCGCCAGCAGGGCAGCTGTCTTGGGGGAGCTGTTTTTT.

This chain uses TRBV18 with TRBJ1-4, with 7 bases fitting TRBD1. The CDR3 consists of 14 residues. The V gene's germline CDR1 is KGHSH and CDR2 LQKENI. V lost 3 bases, J lost 4 bases, and 2 bases stayed unmatched. CDR3 DNA sequence: TGTGCCAGCTCACCGCGGGACAGTAATGAAAAACTGTTTTTT. As protein: CASSPRDSNEKLFF.

The chain uses TRBV18 and TRBJ2-5; 9 positions agree with TRBD2. Trimming at V came to 3 bases and at J to 3 bases, leaving 8 bases not matched to a gene. Germline lookup yields CDR1 KGHSH and CDR2 LQKENI. This CDR3 contains 16 residues. The CDR3 reads CASSPIRASGKETQYF. CDR3 DNA: TGTGCCAGCTCACCTATTCGGGCTAGCGGGAAAGAGACCCAGTACTTC.

This chain links TRBV2 with TRBJ2-3; D is possibly TRBD1 (5 bases). In germline, CDR1 is SNHLY, CDR2 FYNNEI. This CDR3 comprises 12 residues. The V end was cut by 9 bases, the J end by 4 bases, with 11 bases between. The CDR3 spells CARAQGSDTQYF. In DNA form, the CDR3 reads TGTGCCAGAGCCCAGGGCTCAGATACGCAGTATTTT.

The chain joins TRBV13 to TRBJ2-5; tentatively, D is TRBD1 or TRBD2 (5 bases each). Germline assignment: CDR1 PRHDT and CDR2 FYEKMQ (reference sequence). This CDR3 contains 14 residues. The V and J ends lost 4 bases and 5 bases respectively, with 14 bases between them. CDR3 sequence reads: CASSSRDPGETQYF. The CDR3 nucleotides read TGTGCCAGCAGCTCCCGGGACCCCGGGGAGACCCAGTACTTC.

V usage is TRBV7-9 and J usage is TRBJ2-7; perhaps TRBD1 as D (5 bases). CDR3 size: 15 residues. In germline, CDR1 is SEHNR, CDR2 FQNEAQ (reference sequence). Trimming removed 3 bases at V and 0 bases at J, with 12 bases between. CDR3 in amino acids: CASSLWGETSYEQYF. For the CDR3, the DNA is TGTGCCAGCAGCTTGTGGGGCGAGACCTCCTACGAGCAGTACTTC.

CDR3 DNA: TGCGCCAGCAGCCAAGACTTCGGACTTGCTAACTATGGCTACACCTTC. Protein: CASSQDFGLANYGYTF. This chain connects TRBV4-1 to TRBJ1-2; D call uncertain. Germline V CDR1 and CDR2: MGHRA, YSYEKL. V dropped 0 bases and J dropped 0 bases, with 11 bases sitting between them. The CDR3 spans 16 residues.

The V and J genes are TRBV6-6 and TRBJ1-1; possibly TRBD1 for D (6 bases). This CDR3 is built from 13 residues. CDR1 and CDR2 (germline): MNHNY, SVGAGI (reference sequence). Trimming left V 2 bases short and J 3 bases short, with 7 bases between. As DNA, the CDR3 is TGTGCCAGCAGTTACGGGGGGCACACTGAAGCTTTCTTT. Residues: CASSYGGHTEAFF.

The J gene is TRBJ1-4, the V gene TRBV2, with a tentative D call TRBD1 (5 bases). Trimming left V 10 bases short and J 1 base short, with 10 bases between. The CDR3 length is 13 residues. Per germline, CDR1 SNHLY and CDR2 FYNNEI. The CDR3 spells CATVGGTNEKLFF. For the CDR3, the DNA is TGTGCCACCGTGGGGGGAACTAATGAAAAACTGTTTTTT. The entire variable domain, with the rest obtained from reference TRBV2 and TRBJ1-4, is as follows: EPEVTQTPSHQVTQMGQEVILRCVPISNHLYFYWYRQILGQKVEFLVSFYNNEISEKSEIFDDQFSVERPDGSNFTLKIRSTKLEDSAMYFCATVGGTNEKLFFGSGTQLSVL.

The rearrangement uses TRBV6-1 and TRBJ1-3, with 7 bases lining up with TRBD1. The V segment lost 10 bases and the J segment 8 bases; nucleotides outside the gene matches: 8. The CDR3 is 12 amino acids. Looked up from germline, CDR1 is MNHNS and CDR2 is SASEGT. The CDR3 spells CATLFRGDTIYF. As DNA, the CDR3 is TGTGCCACCCTCTTCAGGGGGGACACCATATATTTT.

The gene calls are TRBV6-7 and TRBJ1-6; 8 nucleotides line up with TRBD1. TRBV6-7 is identified as an open reading frame with a role that is uncertain. The CDR3 is 17 amino acids. The V and J ends lost 2 bases and 8 bases, in that order; junction bases with no gene match: 11. Here the CDR3 DNA reads TGTGCCAGCAGTTACCCAACGACAGGGGTTCCGCATTCACCCCTCCACTTT. Protein product: CASSYPTTGVPHSPLHF.

This chain connects TRBV11-3 to TRBJ1-1, with unresolved D. The CDR3 has 13 residues. CDR1 SGHNT and CDR2 YENEEA come from the germline V gene. V was trimmed by 5 bases and J by 10 bases, leaving 17 bases between them. In nucleotides, the CDR3 is TGTGCCAGCAGCCACAGCCCGGCCCCTTCAGCTTTCTTT. Translated: CASSHSPAPSAFF.

This rearrangement joins TRBV4-2 to TRBJ2-2; D ambiguous. The germline CDR1 and CDR2 sequences are LGHNA and YNFKEQ. Between the trimmed V and J ends, which lost 1 base and 4 bases, there was a span of 7 bases. This CDR3 region has 14 residues. CDR3 protein: CASSQVGSTGELFF. CDR3 nucleotide sequence: TGTGCCAGCAGCCAAGTCGGTAGCACCGGGGAGCTGTTTTTT.

The chain's CDR3 is CASSLLGVGTEAFF. Here the CDR3 DNA reads TGTGCCAGCAGCTTACTTGGGGTCGGCACTGAAGCTTTCTTT. The chain carries TRBV7-9 and TRBJ1-1; no definite D call. Germline-derived CDR1 and CDR2 are SEHNR and FQNEAQ (reference sequence). This CDR3 is built from 14 residues. The V gene lost 2 bases and the J gene lost 4 bases, with 11 bases spanning the gap.

CDR3 region: CASSGPFAGELFF. CDR3 nucleotide sequence: TGTGCCAGCTCAGGTCCCTTTGCCGGGGAGCTGTTTTTT. This chain joins TRBV18 and TRBJ2-2; D is undetermined. Trimming left V 5 bases short and J 6 bases short, with 10 bases between. Germline CDR1 reads KGHSH; CDR2 reads LQKENI. The CDR3 is made up of 13 amino acids.

As DNA, the CDR3 is TGCGCCAGCAGCTTGGCCCCGGACGAAATGAACACTGAAGCTTTCTTT. It is translated as CASSLAPDEMNTEAFF. This chain links TRBV5-1 with TRBJ1-1; D unclear. The ends were cut back, 0 bases at V and 0 bases at J, with 12 bases in the middle. CDR1 SGHRS and CDR2 YFSETQ come from the germline V gene. CDR3 size: 16 residues.

This chain connects TRBV2 to TRBJ1-1; no definite D call. Trimming shortened V by 5 bases and J by 1 base, and 5 bases separated the two germline ends. The V gene's germline CDR1 is SNHLY and CDR2 FYNNEI. This CDR3 spans 12 amino acids. The CDR3 DNA is TGTGCCAGCAGTTACGGGAACACTGAAGCTTTCTTT. Amino acids: CASSYGNTEAFF.

This chain joins TRBV2 and TRBJ1-3; a possible D gene is TRBD1 (5 bases). Trimming removed 8 bases at V and 0 bases at J, with 11 bases between. The germline CDR1 and CDR2 sequences are SNHLY and FYNNEI. The CDR3 has 14 residues. The CDR3 DNA follows: TGTGCCAGCGTGGGGCTGGACTCTGGAAACACCATATATTTT. This gives the protein CASVGLDSGNTIYF.

The chain is built from TRBV6-5 and TRBJ1-1; the match to TRBD1 covers 8 bases. CDR3 length: 14 amino acids. Germline V gene sequence: CDR1 MNHEY, CDR2 SVGAGI. J was trimmed by 5 bases and V by 5 bases; bases with no gene match: 7. The CDR3 DNA reads TGTGCCAGCAGTCTAGGACAGGGTAAGACTGAAGCTTTCTTT. This codes for CASSLGQGKTEAFF.

The chain couples TRBV2 to TRBJ1-5; D unresolved. CDR3 length: 15 residues. V shed 8 bases and J shed 1 base, with 15 bases lying between them. In germline, CDR1 is SNHLY, CDR2 FYNNEI. Here the CDR3 reads CASSTDTQSNQPQHF. DNA for the CDR3: TGTGCCAGCTCCACGGATACTCAGAGCAATCAGCCCCAGCATTTT.

The chain combines TRBV4-1 with TRBJ1-3, with D perhaps TRBD1 (6 bases). The CDR3 extends over 16 amino acids. The V and J ends lost 3 bases and 5 bases respectively, with 17 bases between them. Germline V CDR1 and CDR2: MGHRA, YSYEKL. The CDR3 protein is CASSHPTGGGRNTIYF. The CDR3 nucleotides read TGCGCCAGCAGCCACCCGACAGGAGGAGGTAGAAACACCATATATTTT.

This clone was observed a handful of times. This rearrangement joins TRBV27 to TRBJ1-1; unclear D gene. From germline, CDR1 is MNHEY and CDR2 SMNVEV (reference sequence). With 0 bases removed from V and 4 bases from J, the gap between germline ends came to 9 bases. The CDR3 totals 14 residues. The CDR3 DNA reads as TGTGCCAGCAGTTTATCCCAGCGGATCACTGAAGCTTTCTTT. Translated, it gives CASSLSQRITEAFF.